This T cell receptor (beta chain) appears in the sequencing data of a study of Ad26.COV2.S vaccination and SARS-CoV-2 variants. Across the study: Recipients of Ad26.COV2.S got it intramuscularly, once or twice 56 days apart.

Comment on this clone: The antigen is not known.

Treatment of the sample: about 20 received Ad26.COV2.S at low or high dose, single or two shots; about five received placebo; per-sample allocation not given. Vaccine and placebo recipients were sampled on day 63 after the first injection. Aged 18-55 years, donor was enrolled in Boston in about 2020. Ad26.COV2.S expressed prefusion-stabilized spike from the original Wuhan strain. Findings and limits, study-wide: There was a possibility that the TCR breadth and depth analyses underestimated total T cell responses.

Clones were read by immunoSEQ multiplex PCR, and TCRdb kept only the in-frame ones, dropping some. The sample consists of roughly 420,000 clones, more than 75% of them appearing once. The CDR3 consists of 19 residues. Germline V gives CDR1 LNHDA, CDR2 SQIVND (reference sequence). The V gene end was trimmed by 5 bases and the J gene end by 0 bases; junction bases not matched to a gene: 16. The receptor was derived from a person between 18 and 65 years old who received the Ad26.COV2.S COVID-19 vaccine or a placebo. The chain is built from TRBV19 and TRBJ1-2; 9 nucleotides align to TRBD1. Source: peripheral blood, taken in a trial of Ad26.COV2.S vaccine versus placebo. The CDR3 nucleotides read TGTGCCAGTAGTTCCGGCCCCGGGACAGGGTTTCCAGCTAACTATGGCTACACCTTC. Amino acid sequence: CASSSGPGTGFPANYGYTF.